These 13 T cell receptor beta chains came from one sample sequenced in a study of blood T cell repertoires in COVID-19. Clones were sequenced by immunoSEQ multiplex PCR, and TCRdb holds only the in-frame ones, with some missing. Of some 140,000 clones in the sample, 70% to 85% are singletons; the top ten hold approximately 3.5%. The sample consisted of peripheral blood. The receptors come from a man aged 55 to 69 with acute or convalescent COVID-19.

This chain uses TRBV28 with TRBJ2-3, with 7 bases that match TRBD1. Germline CDR1 MDHEN, CDR2 SYDVKM. V shed 6 bases, J shed 2 bases, and the junction held 8 bases outside the gene matches. The CDR3 extends over 15 amino acids. This CDR3 reads CASSPSDRFTDTQYF. CDR3 coding DNA: TGTGCCAGCAGCCCGTCGGACAGGTTCACAGATACGCAGTATTTT.

The chain's CDR3 is CASSMGSRSGNTIYF. CDR3 coding DNA: TGTGCCAGTAGTATGGGCAGCCGCTCTGGAAACACCATATATTTT. The chain recombines TRBV19 with TRBJ1-3; D not certain. This CDR3 is built from 15 residues. The germline V gene encodes CDR1 LNHDA and CDR2 SQIVND (reference sequence). Trimming pared 3 bases from V and 0 bases from J, leaving 9 bases between.

The chain joins TRBV7-6 to TRBJ1-5, with D unclear. The CDR3 spans 13 residues. Deletions cut 5 bases from V and 5 bases from J, with 10 bases between. Per germline, CDR1 SGHVS and CDR2 FNYEAQ. For the CDR3, the DNA is TGTGCCAGCAGCCGAGATGTGGATCAGCCCCAGCATTTT. Its protein product is CASSRDVDQPQHF.

As regards this clone: The identical CDR3 is also encoded by other nucleotide sequences in the sample. The V gene is TRBV7-2, the J gene TRBJ2-7; 7 bases are shared with TRBD2. The length of the CDR3 is 15 residues. In germline, CDR1 is SGHTA, CDR2 FQGNSA. V shed 0 bases, J shed 3 bases, and the junction held 5 bases outside the gene matches. The CDR3, as DNA: TGTGCCAGCAGCTTAGCGGGAGGGCCCCTCTACGAGCAGTACTTC. Encoded protein: CASSLAGGPLYEQYF.

This rearrangement joins TRBV3-1 (or the pseudogene TRBV3-2) to TRBJ2-3; maybe TRBD2 (6 bases). Trimming left V 6 bases short and J 0 bases short, with 10 bases between. From germline, CDR1 is LGHDT and CDR2 YNNKEL (reference sequence). The CDR3 extends over 14 amino acids. The CDR3 nucleotides are TGTGCCAGCAGTCTGCGGGGAAGCACAGATACGCAGTATTTT. This sequence encodes CASSLRGSTDTQYF.

A few counts support this clone. J is TRBJ2-7 and V is TRBV5-4; 7 bases are shared with TRBD1. The CDR3 covers 14 residues. With V trimmed by 0 bases and J by 5 bases, 5 bases remained unmatched. Germline loops: CDR1 SGHNT, CDR2 YYREEE (reference sequence). CDR3 in DNA: TGTGCCAGCAGCTTGGGACAGGGTAGCCACGAGCAGTACTTC. Protein: CASSLGQGSHEQYF.

The gene calls are TRBV19 and TRBJ1-5; no firm D call. CDR3 length: 13 amino acids. Germline V CDR1 and CDR2: LNHDA, SQIVND (reference sequence). Deletions cut 5 bases from V and 6 bases from J, with 11 bases between. The CDR3 loop reads CASSQRPGQPQHF. DNA of the CDR3: TGTGCCAGTAGTCAAAGGCCAGGTCAGCCCCAGCATTTT.

This sequence joins TRBV28 and TRBJ2-1; 9 nucleotides align to TRBD1. Trimming removed 5 bases from V and 7 bases from J; junction bases left unmatched: 12. The germline V gene has CDR1 MDHEN and CDR2 SYDVKM. This CDR3 is built from 16 residues. In nucleotides, the CDR3 is TGTGCCAGCAGTAGTACTACAGGGGGCATTTGGAATGAGCAGTTCTTC. Its translation: CASSSTTGGIWNEQFF.

This clone appeared a few times. J is TRBJ2-2 and V is TRBV6-4; 9 bases are shared with TRBD1. Germline V gene sequence: CDR1 MRHNA, CDR2 SNTAGT. V lost 6 bases, J lost 2 bases, and 10 bases stayed unmatched. The CDR3 consists of 17 residues. The CDR3: CASSRTGGGINTGELFF. As DNA, the CDR3 is TGTGCCAGCAGCCGAACAGGGGGCGGGATAAACACCGGGGAGCTGTTTTTT.

The chain couples TRBV6-2 or TRBV6-3 to TRBJ2-2; D is perhaps TRBD2 (5 bases). The V end lost 2 bases, the J end lost 6 bases, and 13 bases lay between the germline ends. This CDR3 has 15 residues. Germline CDR1 MNHEY, CDR2 SVGEGT. The CDR3: CASSYALLVAGELFF. CDR3 in DNA: TGTGCCAGCAGTTACGCCTTACTAGTAGCCGGGGAGCTGTTTTTT.

This clone was counted once. The germline gene is not matched at one end of the junction; a read error may be the cause. The gene calls are TRBV9 and TRBJ2-5, with TRBD1 identical over 10 bases. Germline-derived CDR1 and CDR2 are SGDLS and YYNGEE. This CDR3 spans 16 amino acids. CDR3: CASSVGGDRGQATQYF. CDR3 in DNA: TGTGCCAGCAGCGTAGGAGGGGACAGGGGCCAAGCGACCCAGTACTTC.

The rearrangement links TRBV6-5 to TRBJ2-3, with D possibly matching TRBD2 (6 bases). Between the trimmed V and J ends, which lost 2 bases and 4 bases, there was a span of 16 bases. CDR1 is MNHEY and CDR2 is SVGAGI in the germline V gene. There are 16 residues in the CDR3. The CDR3 nucleotides read TGTGCCAGCAGTTACCTGAGCGGGTCGCTCTCAGATACGCAGTATTTT. This codes for CASSYLSGSLSDTQYF.

The chain uses TRBV5-1 and TRBJ2-7; 7 bases fit TRBD2. Germline V gene data show CDR1 as SGHRS and CDR2 as YFSETQ. V lost 3 bases to trimming and J lost 5 bases; unmatched junction nucleotides: 2. The CDR3 is 12 amino acids. CDR3 DNA sequence: TGCGCCAGCAGCTGGGGGGGTAACGAGCAGTACTTC. The encoded protein is CASSWGGNEQYF.